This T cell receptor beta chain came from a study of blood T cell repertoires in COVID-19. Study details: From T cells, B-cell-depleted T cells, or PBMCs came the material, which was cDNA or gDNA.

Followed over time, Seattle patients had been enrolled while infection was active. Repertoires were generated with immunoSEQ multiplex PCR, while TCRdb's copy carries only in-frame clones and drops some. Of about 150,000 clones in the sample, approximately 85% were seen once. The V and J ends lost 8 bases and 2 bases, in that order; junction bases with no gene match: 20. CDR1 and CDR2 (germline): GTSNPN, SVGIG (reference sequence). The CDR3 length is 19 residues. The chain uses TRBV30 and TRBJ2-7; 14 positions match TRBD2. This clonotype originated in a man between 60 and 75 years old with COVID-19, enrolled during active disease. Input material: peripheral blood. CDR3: CAGSNTRTSGGLRPYEQYF. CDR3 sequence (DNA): TGTGCCGGAAGTAATACAAGGACTAGCGGGGGGTTAAGGCCCTACGAGCAGTACTTC.